This T cell receptor beta chain was identified in a study of cytomegalovirus exposure and HLA in healthy donors. With respect to this clone: Antigen specificity is unknown. The junction differs from germline at one of its ends, possibly a read error.

Study-level results: About 87% or about 30% of the time was how often most TCR beta V segments were productive, according to an earlier analysis.

The study ran its PCR with 60 Vbeta and 13 Jbeta primers. The authors' processing: A later analysis tallied approximately 80 million unique TCR beta chains, around 11 million of them shared. Assay used: immunoSEQ multiplex PCR; TCRdb lists only in-frame clones, some missing. That table furnishes V, J and clone size, whereas the DNA furnished D and trimming. The sample shows around 120,000 clones, 70% to 85% of them seen only once. The receptor's source is a man between 18 and 35 years old in good health and CMV-seronegative. The specimen sequenced was PBMCs.

CDR3 in amino acids: CSSSLGGYSNQPQHF. CDR3 nucleotides: TGTTCCAGCAGCTTAGGAGGGTATAGCAATCAGCCCCAGCATTTT. The chain is built from TRBV7-9 and TRBJ1-5; no clear D. From germline, CDR1 is SEHNR and CDR2 FQNEAQ (reference sequence). The CDR3 loop spans 15 amino acids.